This T cell receptor (beta chain) was documented in a study of PD-1 blockade in classical Hodgkin lymphoma. Notes on the study in general: Complete responders' baseline diversity resembled that of newly diagnosed patients.

About this clone itself: Its antigen is as yet unknown.

Every patient had relapsed following autologous stem cell transplantation, and cohorts differed in brentuximab vedotin exposure. Each best response was a complete response, a partial response or progressive disease. Repertoires were generated with immunoSEQ multiplex PCR, while TCRdb's copy carries only in-frame clones and drops some. The table has about 13,000 clones, roughly nine tenths seen once. CDR1 is SGHRS, CDR2 YFSETQ, per germline. This CDR3 region has 16 residues. V lost 0 bases, J lost 5 bases, and 9 bases stayed unmatched. The clonotype was recovered from a human donor with classical Hodgkin lymphoma. Sequences were derived from peripheral blood mononuclear cells (PBMCs), sampled at baseline. The rearrangement uses TRBV5-1 and TRBJ2-7; TRBD1 aligns across 9 bases. CDR3 region: CASSLVSGQGFNEQYF. CDR3 DNA sequence: TGCGCCAGCAGCTTGGTCTCCGGACAGGGGTTCAACGAGCAGTACTTC. The full variable domain, with the rest looked up from reference TRBV5-1 and TRBJ2-7, is KAGVTQTPRYLIKTRGQQVTLSCSPISGHRSVSWYQQTPGQGLQFLFEYFSETQRNKGNFPGRFSGRQFSNSRSEMNVSTLELGDSALYLCASSLVSGQGFNEQYFGPGTRLTVT.